This paragraph covers one T cell receptor beta chain sequence. The antigen is unknown. The sample belongs to a study of T cells in localized non-small cell lung cancer. This table comes from immunoSEQ multiplex PCR, and its TCRdb copy is limited to in-frame clones, with some not included. The sample shows 31,000 or so clones, 85% to 90% of them seen only once. Study-wide findings and caveats: Exceeding tumor, uninvolved adjacent lung had the highest T cell clonality. Appearing in adjacent lung were a median about 50 of the top 100 tumor clones. Heterogeneity remains possible, as sequencing covered one tumor region only. Patients showing higher blood T cell density tended to see longer overall survival.

The germline V gene has CDR1 MDHEN and CDR2 SYDVKM. Trimming pared 5 bases from V and 4 bases from J, leaving 6 bases between. CDR3 size: 12 residues. The sample in question was peripheral blood, obtained before any cancer treatment. V and J are TRBV28 and TRBJ1-3; D call uncertain. The origin of this receptor is a female donor older than 55 with stage I lung adenocarcinoma. CDR3 coding DNA: TGTGCCAGCAGTCGTGGAGGAAACACCATATATTTT. Its translation: CASSRGGNTIYF.